This TCR beta chain was sequenced in a study of technical replicates of blood from a few donors. Germline V gene sequence: CDR1 SNHLY, CDR2 FYNNEI. V shed 5 bases and J 6 bases; nucleotides not matched to a gene: 8. CDR3 length: 14 residues. Clones were read by immunoSEQ multiplex PCR, and TCRdb kept only the in-frame ones, dropping some. Altogether around 92,000 clones are present, 95% being singletons, with the ten largest covering roughly 0.2%. This chain joins TRBV2 and TRBJ2-7; TRBD1 matches at 9 bases. Sequenced input: T cells isolated from PBMCs. This TCR was sampled from a human donor in good health. For the CDR3, the DNA is TGTGCCAGCAGTAGCCGGGACAGGGTGGTCGAGCAGTACTTC. Translating it yields CASSSRDRVVEQYF. The full variable domain, its missing parts supplied by reference TRBV2 and TRBJ2-7, is EPEVTQTPSHQVTQMGQEVILRCVPISNHLYFYWYRQILGQKVEFLVSFYNNEISEKSEIFDDQFSVERPDGSNFTLKIRSTKLEDSAMYFCASSSRDRVVEQYFGPGTRLTVT.